The clone carrying this T cell receptor (beta chain) was detected once. Its specificity is not known. The entry originates in a study of shared clonotypes between healthy human individuals. Germline-derived CDR1 and CDR2 are SQVTM and ANQGSEA. The CDR3 has 13 amino acids. Trimming shortened V by 3 bases and J by 2 bases, and 10 bases separated the two germline ends. Deep-level assay runs were performed. The table came from immunoSEQ multiplex PCR; TCRdb's copy has only in-frame clones and leaves some out. The data hold around 99,000 clones, with 68% observed a single time. Whole-study results and caveats: Rarefaction revealed incomplete sorted-subset sequencing despite large depth. Among a few donors, roughly 5% of naive CD4 clonotypes were found in common.

This sequence joins TRBV29-1 and TRBJ1-2; D is unclear. Sequenced material: memory CD8+ T cells sorted from blood. Subset described: CD45RO+ cells pooled with CCR7-negative TemRA cells. This TCR was recovered from a man under 40 in good health. DNA for the CDR3: TGCAGCGTTGATTGGCCAACGAACTATGGCTACACCTTC. Residues: CSVDWPTNYGYTF.